Below, one T cell receptor beta chain is given with its context. Germline CDR1 and CDR2: ENHRY and SYGVKD. CDR3 size: 14 residues. Trimming removed 7 bases from V and 10 bases from J; junction bases left unmatched: 8. This entry comes from a study of cytomegalovirus exposure and HLA in healthy donors. The primer mix had 60 Vbeta and 13 Jbeta primers. This table comes from immunoSEQ multiplex PCR, and its TCRdb copy is limited to in-frame clones, with some not included. Counted here are more than 65,000 clones, over 70% occurring once; the ten biggest clones make up less than 4%. The TCR originated in a man aged 35-49 years in good health and CMV-seronegative. The sequencing sample was made of PBMCs. V usage is TRBV10-3 and J usage is TRBJ1-6; 9 positions agree with TRBD1. CDR3 nucleotide sequence: TGTGCCATCAACCCCGGGACAGGGAGCTCACCCCTCCACTTT. Residues: CAINPGTGSSPLHF.